These T cell receptor beta chains were read from a single sample in a study of cytomegalovirus exposure and HLA in healthy donors. The data were produced by immunoSEQ multiplex PCR, yet TCRdb's version contains in-frame clones alone and is incomplete. The sample includes under 150,000 clones, roughly four fifths of them seen just once. The material sequenced was PBMCs. These receptors were taken from a man aged 25-45 years in good health and CMV-seropositive. Each CDR3 is given with its conserved first and last residue. A D gene is named only where the DNA matches it firmly. The size entry is marked missing in some rows and otherwise reads once, few, many or a size class.

d_call	v_call	clone_size	j_call	cdr3_nt	cdr3_aa
.	TRBV4-2	once	TRBJ1-2	TGTGCCAGCAGCCCCCCCGAGGCCGTTTCACATGGCTACACCTTC	CASSPPEAVSHGYTF
.	TRBV7-8	.	TRBJ2-3	TGTGCCAGCAGGGTCGGGACTGCCTACACAGATACGCAGTATTTT	CASRVGTAYTDTQYF
.	TRBV12-1	.	TRBJ1-1	TGTGCCAGCAGCGTCCCCCCACTTTACGATGAAGCTTTCTTT	CASSVPPLYDEAFF
TRBD2	TRBV14	.	TRBJ2-7	TGTGCCAGCAGCCACGTTATGACTAGCGGGAGAAACGAGCAGTACTTC	CASSHVMTSGRNEQYF
.	TRBV7-8	.	TRBJ1-2	TGTGCCAGCAGCTTATCAGGGAGACAGGACTATGGCTACACCTTC	CASSLSGRQDYGYTF
TRBD1	TRBV14	few	TRBJ1-4	TGTGCCAGCAGCCAAGATTTTGGACAGGCTTCTAATGAAAAACTGTTTTTT	CASSQDFGQASNEKLFF
TRBD2	TRBV6-1	.	TRBJ2-7	TGTGCCAGCAGTGAAGTCGACCCTAGCGGGTACTCCTACGAGCAGTACTTC	CASSEVDPSGYSYEQYF
.	TRBV9	.	TRBJ1-3	TGTGCCAGCAGCATAAACCCGGGGACTGGAAACACCATATATTTT	CASSINPGTGNTIYF
.	TRBV7-9	once	TRBJ1-3	TGTGCCAGCAGCCCAGGCGGCGGGTACTCTGGAAACACCATATATTTT	CASSPGGGYSGNTIYF
TRBD1	TRBV5-1	.	TRBJ2-6	TGCGCCAGCAGCGTATTAACAGGGGTAGAGGCCAACGTCCTGACTTTC	CASSVLTGVEANVLTF
.	TRBV25-1	once	TRBJ1-6	TGTGCCAGCAGTGCGGGGGGGGGCGGATTGAATTCACCCCTCCACTTT	CASSAGGGGLNSPLHF
.	TRBV9	once	TRBJ2-7	TGTGCCAGCAGCGTCTCCGACAGGTTTGGAGAGCAGTACTTC	CASSVSDRFGEQYF
TRBD1	TRBV7-2	.	TRBJ1-2	TGTGCCAGCAGCTTAGCCTCGGGACAGGGGTACTATGGCTACACCTTC	CASSLASGQGYYGYTF
TRBD1	TRBV28	.	TRBJ1-1	TGTGCCAGCACCGGGACAGGGAACACTGAAGCTTTCTTT	CASTGTGNTEAFF
TRBD1	TRBV6-5	.	TRBJ2-7	TGTGCCAGCAGACCACAGGGGGTCTACGAGCAGTACTTC	CASRPQGVYEQYF
.	TRBV28	.	TRBJ1-5	TGTGCCAGCAGTTCCCCGGCCGGGGGGCAGCCCCAGCATTTT	CASSSPAGGQPQHF
.	TRBV21-1	.	TRBJ2-1	TGTGCCAGCAGCAAAGGGACTAGCGGGGGGCTGTACAATGAGCAGTTCTTC	CASSKGTSGGLYNEQFF
.	TRBV27	.	TRBJ2-7	TGTGCCAGCAGTTTATCGGACAGTTCAACCTACGAGCAGTACTTC	CASSLSDSSTYEQYF
.	TRBV18	.	TRBJ2-7	TGTGCCAGCTCGCCTCCAACAGCTTACGAGCAGTACTTC	CASSPPTAYEQYF
.	TRBV15	.	TRBJ2-7	TGTGCCACCAGCAGAGAGGGGCTTTCCTACGAGCAGTACTTC	CATSREGLSYEQYF
.	TRBV28	.	TRBJ2-7	TGTGCCAGCAGTTCGCCTTCCAACCCGAGCCTCACCTACGAGCAGTACTTC	CASSSPSNPSLTYEQYF
.	TRBV28	.	TRBJ1-1	TGTGCCAGCATCTTCCGGGACTCTGAAGCTTTCTTT	CASIFRDSEAFF
.	TRBV25-1	.	TRBJ1-1	TGTGCCAGCAGTCGTGGGCCTTTGAACACTGAAGCTTTCTTT	CASSRGPLNTEAFF
TRBD2	TRBV11-3	.	TRBJ2-1	TGTGCCAGCAGCCCGGGGGGGGTAGGGACGGAGCAGTTCTTC	CASSPGGVGTEQFF
.	TRBV27	.	TRBJ2-5	TGTGCCAGCCGGAGGGGTCAGACCCAGTACTTC	CASRRGQTQYF
.	TRBV19	.	TRBJ2-7	TGTGCCACTAACTCGAGGAAGGTATCTGACGAGCAGTACTTC	CATNSRKVSDEQYF
.	TRBV7-9	.	TRBJ2-7	TGTGCCAGCAGCTCATCAGGGATATCCTACGAGCAGTACTTC	CASSSSGISYEQYF
TRBD1	TRBV27	once	TRBJ1-2	TGTGCCAGCAGAACTAAATTGGGACAGGGCTATGGCTACACCTTC	CASRTKLGQGYGYTF
.	TRBV27	.	TRBJ2-1	TGTGCCAGCAGGGTCGGGATTTCCTACAATGAGCAGTTCTTC	CASRVGISYNEQFF
.	TRBV2	.	TRBJ2-3	TGTGCCAGCAGTGAAGAGGGGCAGAGCAGCACAGATACGCAGTATTTT	CASSEEGQSSTDTQYF
TRBD2	TRBV7-2	.	TRBJ2-1	TGTGCCAGCAGCTTGGGGACTAGCGGGAGGGCACAGTTCTTC	CASSLGTSGRAQFF
.	TRBV5-1	.	TRBJ2-3	TGCGCCAGCAGCTTGGTAGGCACAGATACGCAGTATTTT	CASSLVGTDTQYF
.	TRBV5-3	.	TRBJ2-1	TGTGCCAGAAGCTTGGGGTCGGGATCCGCTGAGCAGTTCTTC	CARSLGSGSAEQFF
.	TRBV9	once	TRBJ2-7	TGTGCCAGCAGCGTTCTAGGAGATACCTACGAGCAGTACTTC	CASSVLGDTYEQYF
TRBD1	TRBV28	.	TRBJ1-2	TGTGCCAGCAGTTTGGGGACAGGCTTCTATGGCTACACCTTC	CASSLGTGFYGYTF
TRBD2	TRBV5-1	.	TRBJ2-3	TGCGCCAGCAGCTCCGGGACTATCACAGATACGCAGTATTTT	CASSSGTITDTQYF
TRBD1	TRBV9	.	TRBJ1-6	TGTGCCAGCAGCGCGACCGGACAGGGAGGTTCACCCCTCCACTTT	CASSATGQGGSPLHF
TRBD1	TRBV7-2	.	TRBJ2-7	TGTGCCAGCAGCTTAGTGGGACAGGGCCAGTACGAGCAGTACTTC	CASSLVGQGQYEQYF
.	TRBV27	.	TRBJ1-3	TGTGCCAGCAGCCAAGGGGGCTCTGGAAACACCATATATTTT	CASSQGGSGNTIYF
TRBD2	TRBV19	.	TRBJ2-1	TGTGCCAGTAGTATCAAGAGCGGGGGTAGTTTCTACAATGAGCAGTTCTTC	CASSIKSGGSFYNEQFF
TRBD1	TRBV2	.	TRBJ1-1	TGTGCCAGCAGTAACGCAGGGGGCTCGGGCACTGAAGCTTTCTTT	CASSNAGGSGTEAFF
TRBD2	TRBV19	.	TRBJ2-3	TGTGCCAGTAAACGGGAGGGCCTAGGTACAGATACGCAGTATTTT	CASKREGLGTDTQYF
.	TRBV5-1	few	TRBJ1-4	TGCGCCAGCAGCCCAAGACAGCTAGGGGAAAAACTGTTTTTT	CASSPRQLGEKLFF
TRBD1	TRBV5-1	.	TRBJ1-4	TGCGCCAGCAGGGGGACAGGGAAACTGTTTTTT	CASRGTGKLFF
TRBD1	TRBV18	.	TRBJ2-3	TGTGCCAGCTCATCCGACAGGGGGAATACGCAGTATTTT	CASSSDRGNTQYF
TRBD1	TRBV6-5	.	TRBJ1-1	TGTGCCAGCAGTACAGAGACAGGGAAGTTGGAAGCTTTCTTT	CASSTETGKLEAFF
.	TRBV11-1	.	TRBJ2-2	TGTGCCAGCAGCCCGCAGGGTCCCGGGGAGCTGTTTTTT	CASSPQGPGELFF
.	TRBV25-1	.	TRBJ2-2	TGTGCCAGCAGTGAAACTCATACCACCGGGGAGCTGTTTTTT	CASSETHTTGELFF
TRBD2	TRBV7-2	.	TRBJ2-3	TGTGCCACCTCAAGGGACGGGGGGGCAGGCGATACGCAGTATTTT	CATSRDGGAGDTQYF
TRBD1	TRBV2	.	TRBJ1-5	TGTGCCAGCAGAAGGGGACAGGATCAGCCCCAGCATTTT	CASRRGQDQPQHF
TRBD1	TRBV19	.	TRBJ1-2	TGTGCCAGTAGCCCCCGGGACAGGGCTGGGTATGGCTACACCTTC	CASSPRDRAGYGYTF
TRBD1	TRBV6-1	few	TRBJ2-4	TGTGCCAGCAGTGCCCTAACCGGACAGGGATACATTCAGTACTTC	CASSALTGQGYIQYF
.	TRBV27	.	TRBJ1-4	TGTGCCAGCAGTCCTACCGCAACTAATGAAAAACTGTTTTTT	CASSPTATNEKLFF
.	TRBV7-6	once	TRBJ2-3	TGTGCCAGCAGTCCGAACAGGGTTGATACGCAGTATTTT	CASSPNRVDTQYF
TRBD2	TRBV13	.	TRBJ2-3	TGTGCCAGCAGCCCGGGACTAGGTGCAGATACGCAGTATTTT	CASSPGLGADTQYF
.	TRBV9	.	TRBJ1-4	TGTGCCAGCAGCGCGACAGAAGCCGGTGAAAAACTGTTTTTT	CASSATEAGEKLFF